These T cell receptor beta chains were read from a single sample in a study of a mutant IDH1 vaccine in newly diagnosed glioma. TCRdb's copy holds only in-frame clones and misses some; the assay was immunoSEQ multiplex PCR. The table has 58,000 or so clones, 75% to 90% seen once. These receptors' targets are unknown. Sequences were derived from PBMCs, sampled from a glioma patient whose treatment included an IDH1 peptide vaccine. These receptors came from a woman aged 50 to 60 with glioma. Both conserved end residues are part of each CDR3. A D gene is named only where the DNA matches it firmly. Size is stated for part of the rows, as once, few or many counts, or as a class when the clone is expanded.

j_gene	v_gene	d_gene	abundance	CDR3nt	CDR3aa
TRBJ2-1	TRBV15	NA	NA	TGTGCCACCAGCAGAGGATATGCTGAACCCGGGAATGAGCAGTTCTTC	CATSRGYAEPGNEQFF
TRBJ1-1	TRBV14	NA	few	TGTGCCAGCAGCCAACAGGGAAATACTGAAGCTTTCTTT	CASSQQGNTEAFF
TRBJ1-5	TRBV5-6	NA	NA	TGTGCCAGCCAACTGGCGGGGCAGCCTTATACGCCCCAGCATTTT	CASQLAGQPYTPQHF
TRBJ1-6	TRBV9	NA	NA	TGTGCCAGCAGCTCACAGGTCGATTCACCCCTCCACTTT	CASSSQVDSPLHF
TRBJ1-5	TRBV6-5	NA	NA	TGTGCCAGCAGCGAAGTTAGGGGAAATCAGCCCCAGCATTTT	CASSEVRGNQPQHF
TRBJ1-5	TRBV7-2	NA	NA	TGTGCCAGCAGCGAGGGTAGCAATCAGCCCCAGCATTTT	CASSEGSNQPQHF
TRBJ2-7	TRBV5-4	NA	once	TGTGCCAGCAGCTTGGTCCAGGGCTCCTACGAGCAGTACTTC	CASSLVQGSYEQYF
TRBJ2-2	TRBV29-1	NA	NA	TGCAGCGTTGAAGATGGGTTATCCAACACCGGGGAGCTGTTTTTT	CSVEDGLSNTGELFF
TRBJ1-6	TRBV11-1	NA	NA	TGTGCCAGCAGCTTACCGACAAGGCATTCACCCCTCCACTTT	CASSLPTRHSPLHF
TRBJ1-3	TRBV10-1	TRBD1	NA	TGCGCCAGCCAAGCAGGGGGTATTGGAAACACCATATATTTT	CASQAGGIGNTIYF